A selection of T cell receptor beta chains follows, all from one sample in a study of blood T cells in healthy people across ages. TCRdb called the 5' RACE reads again in MiXCR, with one record for every CDR3 protein. The sample carries about a million distinct CDR3 sequences, roughly 48% recorded once. The sample was blood. The receptors originated from a man aged 25-45 years in good health. Both conserved end residues are part of each CDR3. D genes are given only for firm matches.

len | v_gene | d_gene | CDR3aa
18 | TRBV4-1 | TRBD2 | CASSQDRGSGRSTDTQYF
16 | TRBV7-3 | - | CASSLDGDGGRETQYF
14 | TRBV6-5 | TRBD1 | CASSAGGLRTEAFF
15 | TRBV20-1 | TRBD1 | CSASVRDRGTDTQYF
16 | TRBV11-2 | - | CASSLDRGARAYEQYF
14 | TRBV6-6 | TRBD1 | CASSSTSTGDGYTF
15 | TRBV11-3 | - | CASSPPGTWGSTQYF
15 | TRBV6-5 | TRBD2 | CASSQPGLAGNEQYF
12 | TRBV29-1 | - | CSVGTTTDTQYF
16 | TRBV27 | TRBD2 | CASSRLAGASYNEQFF
13 | TRBV11-2 | - | CASSLEGGIEQYF
12 | TRBV9 | - | CASSVGGDTQYF
15 | TRBV6-6 | - | CASGDLGRAEEKLFF
14 | TRBV28 | - | CASSRPDSYYGYTF
14 | TRBV25-1 | TRBD1 | CASSDLGTGETQYF
15 | TRBV2 | TRBD1 | CASKERTGVPGELFF
15 | TRBV20-1 | - | CSATTGTLNTGELFF
12 | TRBV20-1 | - | CSASQRAYEQYF
15 | TRBV7-7 | TRBD2 | CASSLGGTTGNEQFF
18 | TRBV5-1 | - | CASSPSGSAGFMNTEAFF
15 | TRBV9 | TRBD2 | CASSVTGLAQETQYF
12 | TRBV30 | - | CAGGGPHNEQYF
15 | TRBV21-1 | - | CASSRSGGSTGELFF
16 | TRBV5-6 | - | CASSLWVAAFSYEQYF
14 | TRBV28 | - | CASSLTARTDTQYF
13 | TRBV29-1 | TRBD1 | CSGTGTGGTEAFF
16 | TRBV20-1 | TRBD2 | CSARDLHGGDYNEQFF
14 | TRBV2 | - | CASSEGVAVYEQYF
15 | TRBV9 | TRBD1 | CASSAGQGSNQPQHF
14 | TRBV19 | TRBD2 | CASKVRGGLDTQYF
14 | TRBV3-1 | - | CASSLEGTKETQYF
16 | TRBV6-4 | - | CASSDSAGARYNEQFF
16 | TRBV4-2 | - | CASSQEGDPLNSPLHF
14 | TRBV3-1 | - | CASSTRDNTDTQYF
13 | TRBV2 | - | CASGLGIEEKLFF
15 | TRBV9 | TRBD2 | CASSAGTSATDTQYF
14 | TRBV20-1 | TRBD1 | CSATDGQGAYGYTF
15 | TRBV5-1 | TRBD2 | CASSPGGGSSDTQYF
16 | TRBV5-6 | - | CASSARGHLYNSPLHF
14 | TRBV7-2 | - | CASSLALGVETQYF
12 | TRBV2 | TRBD2 | CASMGLDYEQFF
16 | TRBV25-1 | TRBD2 | CASSEASGANTGELFF
15 | TRBV5-1 | - | CASSFWDGGAGTQYF
15 | TRBV6-1 | TRBD1 | CAGLDWARGRGGYTF
15 | TRBV30 | - | CAWRPWTAVSYEQYF
16 | TRBV6-6 | TRBD2 | CASRPRVSGAGDTQYF
15 | TRBV6-5 | TRBD2 | CASSWGLAGGDEQFF
13 | TRBV28 | - | CASSFSSAYEQYF
13 | TRBV12-3/TRBV12-4 | TRBD1 | CASSWDRAREQYF
14 | TRBV20-1 | - | CSAEEGYGTDTQYF
11 | TRBV7-2 | - | CACTGANVLTF
14 | TRBV20-1 | - | CSARGDTSYNEQFF